The source of this T cell receptor beta chain is a study of STAT5B mutations in CD4+ large granular lymphocyte leukemia. The ends were cut back, 5 bases at V and 4 bases at J, with 18 bases in the middle. This CDR3 is 16 amino acids long. Germline assignment: CDR1 SGHTA and CDR2 FQGNSA. Buffy coats from healthy blood donors served as controls. Assay: immunoSEQ multiplex PCR; the TCRdb copy retains only in-frame clones and omits some. This table holds around 27,000 clones, roughly 75% found once. This TCR came from a human donor in good health. Material for sequencing was CD4+ T cells from blood buffy coats. The chain couples TRBV7-2 to TRBJ1-5, with D tentatively TRBD1 (6 bases). The CDR3 sequence: CASSLHLPGANQPQHF. In DNA form, the CDR3 reads TGTGCCAGCAGCCTACATCTACCGGGGGCTAATCAGCCCCAGCATTTT.